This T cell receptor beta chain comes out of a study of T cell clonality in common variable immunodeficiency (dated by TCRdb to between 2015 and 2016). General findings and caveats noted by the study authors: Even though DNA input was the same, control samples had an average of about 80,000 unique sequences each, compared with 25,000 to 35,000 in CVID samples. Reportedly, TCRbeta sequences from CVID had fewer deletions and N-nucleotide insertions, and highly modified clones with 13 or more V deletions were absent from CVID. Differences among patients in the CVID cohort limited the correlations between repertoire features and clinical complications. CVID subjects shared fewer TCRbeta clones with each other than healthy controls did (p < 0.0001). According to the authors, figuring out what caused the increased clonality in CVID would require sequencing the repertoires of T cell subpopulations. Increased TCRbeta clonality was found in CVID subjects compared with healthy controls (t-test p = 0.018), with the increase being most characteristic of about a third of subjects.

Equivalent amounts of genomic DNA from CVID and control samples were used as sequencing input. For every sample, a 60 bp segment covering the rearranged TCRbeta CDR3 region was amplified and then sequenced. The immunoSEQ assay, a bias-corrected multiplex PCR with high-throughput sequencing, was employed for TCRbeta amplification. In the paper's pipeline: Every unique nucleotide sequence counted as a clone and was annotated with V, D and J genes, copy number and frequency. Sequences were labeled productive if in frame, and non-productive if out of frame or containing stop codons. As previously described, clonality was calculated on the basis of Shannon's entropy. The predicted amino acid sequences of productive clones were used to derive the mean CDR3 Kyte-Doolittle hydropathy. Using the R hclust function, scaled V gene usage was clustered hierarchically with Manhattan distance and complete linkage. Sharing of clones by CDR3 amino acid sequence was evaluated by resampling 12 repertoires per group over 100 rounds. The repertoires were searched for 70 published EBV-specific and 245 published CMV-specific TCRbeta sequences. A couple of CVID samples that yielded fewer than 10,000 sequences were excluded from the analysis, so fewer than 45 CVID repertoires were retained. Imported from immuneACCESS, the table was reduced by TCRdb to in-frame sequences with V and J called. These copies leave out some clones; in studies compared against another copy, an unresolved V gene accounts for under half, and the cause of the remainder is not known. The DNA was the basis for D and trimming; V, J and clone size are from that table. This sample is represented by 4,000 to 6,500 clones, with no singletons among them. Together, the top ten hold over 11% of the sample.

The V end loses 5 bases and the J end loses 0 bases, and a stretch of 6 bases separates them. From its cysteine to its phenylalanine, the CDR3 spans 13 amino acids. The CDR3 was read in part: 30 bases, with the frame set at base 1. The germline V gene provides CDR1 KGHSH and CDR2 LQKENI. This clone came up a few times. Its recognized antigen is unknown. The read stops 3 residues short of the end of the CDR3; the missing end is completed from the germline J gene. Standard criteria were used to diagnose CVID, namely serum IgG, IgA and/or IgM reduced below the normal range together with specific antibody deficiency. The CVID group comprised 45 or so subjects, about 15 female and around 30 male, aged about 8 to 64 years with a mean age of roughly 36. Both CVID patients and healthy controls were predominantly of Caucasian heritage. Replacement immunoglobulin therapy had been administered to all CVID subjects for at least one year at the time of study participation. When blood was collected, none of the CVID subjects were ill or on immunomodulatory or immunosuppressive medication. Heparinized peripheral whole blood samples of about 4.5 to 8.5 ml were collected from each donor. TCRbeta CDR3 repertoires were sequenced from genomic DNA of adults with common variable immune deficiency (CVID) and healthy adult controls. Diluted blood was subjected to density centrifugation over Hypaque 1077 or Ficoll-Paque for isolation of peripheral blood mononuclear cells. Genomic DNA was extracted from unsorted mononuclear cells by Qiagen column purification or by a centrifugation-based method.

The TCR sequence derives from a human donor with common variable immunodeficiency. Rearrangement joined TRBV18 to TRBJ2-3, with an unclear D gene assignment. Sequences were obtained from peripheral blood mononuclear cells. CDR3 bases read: TGTGCCAGCTCATCCCAGAGCACAGATACG. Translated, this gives CASSSQSTDT. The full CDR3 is CASSSQSTDTQYF.